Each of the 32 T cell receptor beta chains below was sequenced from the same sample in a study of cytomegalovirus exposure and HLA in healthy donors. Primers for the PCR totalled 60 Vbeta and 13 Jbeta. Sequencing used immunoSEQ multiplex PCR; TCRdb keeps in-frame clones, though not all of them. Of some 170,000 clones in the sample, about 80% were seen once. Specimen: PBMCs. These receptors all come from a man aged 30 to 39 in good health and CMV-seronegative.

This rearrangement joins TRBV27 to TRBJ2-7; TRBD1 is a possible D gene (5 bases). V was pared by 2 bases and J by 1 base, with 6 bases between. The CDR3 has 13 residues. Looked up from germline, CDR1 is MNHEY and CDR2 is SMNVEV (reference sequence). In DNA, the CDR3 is TGTGCCAGCAGTTTAGACAGATCCTACGAGCAGTACTTC. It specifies CASSLDRSYEQYF.

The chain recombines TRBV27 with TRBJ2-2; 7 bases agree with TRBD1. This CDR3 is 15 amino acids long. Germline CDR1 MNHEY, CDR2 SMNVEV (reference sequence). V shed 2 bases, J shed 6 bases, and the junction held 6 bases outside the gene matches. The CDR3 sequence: CASSLIQGEPGELFF. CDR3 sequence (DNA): TGTGCCAGCAGTTTAATTCAGGGGGAACCCGGGGAGCTGTTTTTT.

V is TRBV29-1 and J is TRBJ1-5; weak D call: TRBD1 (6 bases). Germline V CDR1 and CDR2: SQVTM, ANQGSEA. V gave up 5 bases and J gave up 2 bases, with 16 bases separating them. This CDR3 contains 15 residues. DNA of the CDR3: TGCAGCGTTTTAACAGGGCTTGGGGGCAATCAGCCCCAGCATTTT. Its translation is CSVLTGLGGNQPQHF.

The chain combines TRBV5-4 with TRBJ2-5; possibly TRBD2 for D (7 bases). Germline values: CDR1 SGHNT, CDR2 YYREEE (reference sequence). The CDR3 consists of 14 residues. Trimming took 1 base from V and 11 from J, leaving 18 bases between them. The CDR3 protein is CASSLLGGGGVQYF. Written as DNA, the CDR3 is TGTGCCAGCAGCTTGCTAGGGGGAGGGGGAGTTCAGTACTTC. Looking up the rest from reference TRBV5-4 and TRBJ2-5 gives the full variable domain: ETGVTQSPTHLIKTRGQQVTLRCSSQSGHNTVSWYQQALGQGPQFIFQYYREEENGRGNFPPRFSGLQFPNYSSELNVNALELDDSALYLCASSLLGGGGVQYFGPGTRLLVL.

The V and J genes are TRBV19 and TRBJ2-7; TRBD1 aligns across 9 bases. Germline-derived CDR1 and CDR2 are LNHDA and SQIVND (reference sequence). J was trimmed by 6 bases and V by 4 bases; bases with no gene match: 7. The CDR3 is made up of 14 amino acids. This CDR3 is CASSRVQGAAEQYF. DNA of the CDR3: TGTGCCAGTAGTAGGGTACAGGGGGCAGCCGAGCAGTACTTC.

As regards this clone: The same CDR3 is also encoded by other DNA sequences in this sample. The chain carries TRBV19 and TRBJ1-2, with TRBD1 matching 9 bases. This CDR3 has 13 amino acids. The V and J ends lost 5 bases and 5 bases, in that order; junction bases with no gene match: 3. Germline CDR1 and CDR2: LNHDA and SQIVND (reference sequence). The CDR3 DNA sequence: TGTGCCAGTAGTGGAGGACAGGGGTATGGCTACACCTTC. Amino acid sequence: CASSGGQGYGYTF.

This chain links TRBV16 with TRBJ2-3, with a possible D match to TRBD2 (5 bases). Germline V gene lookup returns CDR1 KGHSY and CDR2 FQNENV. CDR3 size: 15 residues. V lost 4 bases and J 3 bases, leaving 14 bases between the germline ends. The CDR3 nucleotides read TGTGCCAGCAGCCGAACGAGGGTAGGGACAGATACGCAGTATTTT. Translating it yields CASSRTRVGTDTQYF.

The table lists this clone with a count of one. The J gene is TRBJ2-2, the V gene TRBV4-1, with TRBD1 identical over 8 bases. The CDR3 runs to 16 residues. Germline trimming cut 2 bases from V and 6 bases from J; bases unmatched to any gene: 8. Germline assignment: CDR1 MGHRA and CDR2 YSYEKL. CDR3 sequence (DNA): TGCGCCAGCAGCCAAATGGACAGGGTTAGACCCGGGGAGCTGTTTTTT. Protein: CASSQMDRVRPGELFF.

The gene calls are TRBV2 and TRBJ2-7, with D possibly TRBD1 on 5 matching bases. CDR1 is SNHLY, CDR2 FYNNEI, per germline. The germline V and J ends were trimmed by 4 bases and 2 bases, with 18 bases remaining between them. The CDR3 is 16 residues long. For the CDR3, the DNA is TGTGCCAGCAGTGCGGCATTAGGGGATTTGCCCTACGAGCAGTACTTC. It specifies CASSAALGDLPYEQYF.

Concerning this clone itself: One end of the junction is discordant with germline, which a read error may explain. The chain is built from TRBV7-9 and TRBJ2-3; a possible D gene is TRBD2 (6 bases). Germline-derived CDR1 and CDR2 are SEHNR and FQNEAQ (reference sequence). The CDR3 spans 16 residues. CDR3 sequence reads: CASSFGGTSSTDTQYF. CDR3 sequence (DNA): TGTGCCAGCAGCTTTGGCGGGACTTCTAGCACAGATACGCAATATTTT.

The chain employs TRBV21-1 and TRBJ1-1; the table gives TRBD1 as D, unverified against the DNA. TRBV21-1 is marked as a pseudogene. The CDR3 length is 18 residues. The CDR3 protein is CASSLLRGRGQGDTEAFF. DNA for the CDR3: TGTGCCAGCAGCCTATTGAGGGGCAGGGGGCAGGGAGACACTGAAGCTTTCTTT.

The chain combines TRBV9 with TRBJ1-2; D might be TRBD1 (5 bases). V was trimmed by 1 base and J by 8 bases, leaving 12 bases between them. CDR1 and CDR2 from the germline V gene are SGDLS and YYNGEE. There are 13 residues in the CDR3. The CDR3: CASSVTGGGGYTF. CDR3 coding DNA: TGTGCCAGCAGCGTAACGGGGGGTGGCGGCTACACCTTC. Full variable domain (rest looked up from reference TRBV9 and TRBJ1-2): DSGVTQTPKHLITATGQRVTLRCSPRSGDLSVYWYQQSLDQGLQFLIQYYNGEERAKGNILERFSAQQFPDLHSELNLSSLELGDSALYFCASSVTGGGGYTFGSGTRLTVV.

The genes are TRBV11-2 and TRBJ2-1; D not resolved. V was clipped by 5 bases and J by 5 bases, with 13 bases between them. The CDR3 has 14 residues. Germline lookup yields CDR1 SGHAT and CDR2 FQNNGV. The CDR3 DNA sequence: TGTGCCAGCAGCCCGATCGGGTTCAACAATGAGCAGTTCTTC. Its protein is CASSPIGFNNEQFF.

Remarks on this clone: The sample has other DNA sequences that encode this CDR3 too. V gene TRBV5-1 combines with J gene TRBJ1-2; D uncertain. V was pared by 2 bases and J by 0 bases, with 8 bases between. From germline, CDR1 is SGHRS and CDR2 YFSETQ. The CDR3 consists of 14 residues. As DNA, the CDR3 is TGCGCCAGCAGCTTAGACGGAGCTAACTATGGCTACACCTTC. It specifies CASSLDGANYGYTF.

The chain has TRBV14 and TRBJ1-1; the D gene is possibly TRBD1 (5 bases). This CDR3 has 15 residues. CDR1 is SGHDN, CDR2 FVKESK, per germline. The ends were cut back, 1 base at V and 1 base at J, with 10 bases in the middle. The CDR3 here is CASSQGGGANTEAFF. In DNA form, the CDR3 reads TGTGCCAGCAGCCAAGGGGGGGGAGCGAACACTGAAGCTTTCTTT.

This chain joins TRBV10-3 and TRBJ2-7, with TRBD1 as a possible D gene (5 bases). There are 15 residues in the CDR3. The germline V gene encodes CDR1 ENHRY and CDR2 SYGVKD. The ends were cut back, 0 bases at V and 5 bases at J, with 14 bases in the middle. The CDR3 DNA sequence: TGTGCCATCAGTGAGTCGCCAGGGATTAGGGACGAGCAGTACTTC. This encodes CAISESPGIRDEQYF.

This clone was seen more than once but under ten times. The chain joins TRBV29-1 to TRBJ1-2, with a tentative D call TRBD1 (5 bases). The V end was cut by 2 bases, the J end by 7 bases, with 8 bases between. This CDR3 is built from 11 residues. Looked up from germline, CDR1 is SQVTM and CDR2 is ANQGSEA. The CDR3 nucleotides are TGCAGCGTTGAAAGGGGAGGTGGCTACACCTTC. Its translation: CSVERGGGYTF.

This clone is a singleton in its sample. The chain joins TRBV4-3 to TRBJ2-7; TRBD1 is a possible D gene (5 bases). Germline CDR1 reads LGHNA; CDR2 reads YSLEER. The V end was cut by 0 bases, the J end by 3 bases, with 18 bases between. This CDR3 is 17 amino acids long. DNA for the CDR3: TGCGCCAGCAGCCAAGATTCCGTTTCAGGGCCCCTCTACGAGCAGTACTTC. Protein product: CASSQDSVSGPLYEQYF.

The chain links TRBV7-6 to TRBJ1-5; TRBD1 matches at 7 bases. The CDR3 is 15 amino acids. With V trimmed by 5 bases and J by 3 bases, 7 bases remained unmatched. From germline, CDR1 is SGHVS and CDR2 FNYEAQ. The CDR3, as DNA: TGTGCCAGCAGCGCCCGACAGGGAGCCAATCAGCCCCAGCATTTT. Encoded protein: CASSARQGANQPQHF.

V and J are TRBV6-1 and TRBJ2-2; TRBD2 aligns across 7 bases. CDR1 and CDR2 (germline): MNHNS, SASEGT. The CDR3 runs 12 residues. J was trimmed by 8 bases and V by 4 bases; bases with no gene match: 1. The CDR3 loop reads CASSVLAGELFF. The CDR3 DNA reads TGTGCCAGCAGTGTACTAGCGGGGGAGCTGTTTTTT.

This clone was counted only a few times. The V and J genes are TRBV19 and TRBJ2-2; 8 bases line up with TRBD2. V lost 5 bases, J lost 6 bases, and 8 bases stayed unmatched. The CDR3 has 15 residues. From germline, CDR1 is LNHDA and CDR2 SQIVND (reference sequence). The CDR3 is CASSPIRAGAGELFF. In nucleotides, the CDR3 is TGTGCCAGTAGTCCGATACGAGCGGGAGCCGGGGAGCTGTTTTTT. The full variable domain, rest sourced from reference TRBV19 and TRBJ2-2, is DGGITQSPKYLFRKEGQNVTLSCEQNLNHDAMYWYRQDPGQGLRLIYYSQIVNDFQKGDIAEGYSVSREKKESFPLTVTSAQKNPTAFYLCASSPIRAGAGELFFGEGSRLTVL.

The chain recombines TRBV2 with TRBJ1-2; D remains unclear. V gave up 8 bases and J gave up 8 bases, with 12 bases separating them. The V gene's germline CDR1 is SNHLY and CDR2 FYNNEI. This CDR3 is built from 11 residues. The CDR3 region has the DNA TGTGCCAGCCGCGGGGTGGGAGGCTACACCTTC. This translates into CASRGVGGYTF.

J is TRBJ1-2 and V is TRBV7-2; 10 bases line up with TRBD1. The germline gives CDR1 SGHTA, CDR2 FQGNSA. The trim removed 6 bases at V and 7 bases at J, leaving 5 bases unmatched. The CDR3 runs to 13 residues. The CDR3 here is CASRWTGGVGYTF. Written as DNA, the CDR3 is TGTGCCAGCAGATGGACAGGGGGGGTTGGCTACACCTTC.

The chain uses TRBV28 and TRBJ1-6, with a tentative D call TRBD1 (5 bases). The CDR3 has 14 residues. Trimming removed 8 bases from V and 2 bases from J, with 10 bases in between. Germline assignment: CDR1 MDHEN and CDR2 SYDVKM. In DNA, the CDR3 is TGTGCCAGCGTCGGGGGAACCTATAATTCACCCCTCCACTTT. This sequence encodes CASVGGTYNSPLHF.

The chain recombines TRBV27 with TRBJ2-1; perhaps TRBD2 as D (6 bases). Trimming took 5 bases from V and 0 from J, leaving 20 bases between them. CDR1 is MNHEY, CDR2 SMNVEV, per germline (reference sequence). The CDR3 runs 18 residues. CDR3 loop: CASSPYPPLASSYNEQFF. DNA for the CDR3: TGTGCCAGCAGTCCCTACCCCCCTCTAGCGAGCTCCTACAATGAGCAGTTCTTC.

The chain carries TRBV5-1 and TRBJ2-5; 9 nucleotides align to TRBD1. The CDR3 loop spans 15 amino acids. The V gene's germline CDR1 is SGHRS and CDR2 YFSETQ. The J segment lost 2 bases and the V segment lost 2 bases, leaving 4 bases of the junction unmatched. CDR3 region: CASSFGDRAQETQYF. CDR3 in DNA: TGCGCCAGCAGCTTCGGGGACAGGGCTCAAGAGACCCAGTACTTC. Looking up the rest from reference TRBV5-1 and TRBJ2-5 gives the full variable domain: KAGVTQTPRYLIKTRGQQVTLSCSPISGHRSVSWYQQTPGQGLQFLFEYFSETQRNKGNFPGRFSGRQFSNSRSEMNVSTLELGDSALYLCASSFGDRAQETQYFGPGTRLLVL.

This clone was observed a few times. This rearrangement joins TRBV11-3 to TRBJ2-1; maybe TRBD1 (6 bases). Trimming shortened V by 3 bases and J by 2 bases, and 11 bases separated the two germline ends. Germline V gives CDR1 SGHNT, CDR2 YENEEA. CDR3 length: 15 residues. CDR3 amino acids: CASSFDRWAYNEQFF. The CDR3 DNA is TGTGCCAGCAGCTTTGACAGGTGGGCCTACAATGAGCAGTTCTTC.

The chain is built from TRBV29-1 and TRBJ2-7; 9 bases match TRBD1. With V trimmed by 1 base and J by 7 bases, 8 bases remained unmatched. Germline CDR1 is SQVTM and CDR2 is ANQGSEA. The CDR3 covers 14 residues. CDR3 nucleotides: TGCAGCGTTGAAGCCGGGACAGGGAGAGAAGAGCAGTACTTC. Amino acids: CSVEAGTGREEQYF.

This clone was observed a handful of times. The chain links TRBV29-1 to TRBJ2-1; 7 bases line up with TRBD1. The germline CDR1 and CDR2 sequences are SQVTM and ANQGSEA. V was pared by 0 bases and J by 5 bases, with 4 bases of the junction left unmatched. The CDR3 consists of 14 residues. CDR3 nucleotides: TGCAGCGTTGAAGATTGGGACAGAAACAATGAGCAGTTCTTC. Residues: CSVEDWDRNNEQFF.

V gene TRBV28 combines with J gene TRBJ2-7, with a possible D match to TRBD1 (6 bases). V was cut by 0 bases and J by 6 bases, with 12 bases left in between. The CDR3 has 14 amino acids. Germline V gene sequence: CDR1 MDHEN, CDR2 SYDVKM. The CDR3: CASSLWRGSGEQYF. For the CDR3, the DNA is TGTGCCAGCAGTTTATGGAGGGGGTCGGGCGAGCAGTACTTC.

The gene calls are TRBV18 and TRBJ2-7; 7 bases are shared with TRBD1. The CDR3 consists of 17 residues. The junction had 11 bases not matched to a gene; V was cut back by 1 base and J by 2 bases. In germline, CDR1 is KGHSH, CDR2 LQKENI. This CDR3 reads CASSPLFRSGGPYEQYF. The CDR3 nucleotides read TGTGCCAGCTCACCACTGTTTCGGTCAGGGGGTCCCTACGAGCAGTACTTC.

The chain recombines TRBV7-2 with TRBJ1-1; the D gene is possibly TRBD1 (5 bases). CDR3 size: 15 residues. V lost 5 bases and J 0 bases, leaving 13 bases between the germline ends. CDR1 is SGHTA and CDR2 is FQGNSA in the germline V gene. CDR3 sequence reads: CASSPGLGMNTEAFF. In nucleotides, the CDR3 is TGTGCCAGCAGCCCGGGACTAGGGATGAACACTGAAGCTTTCTTT.